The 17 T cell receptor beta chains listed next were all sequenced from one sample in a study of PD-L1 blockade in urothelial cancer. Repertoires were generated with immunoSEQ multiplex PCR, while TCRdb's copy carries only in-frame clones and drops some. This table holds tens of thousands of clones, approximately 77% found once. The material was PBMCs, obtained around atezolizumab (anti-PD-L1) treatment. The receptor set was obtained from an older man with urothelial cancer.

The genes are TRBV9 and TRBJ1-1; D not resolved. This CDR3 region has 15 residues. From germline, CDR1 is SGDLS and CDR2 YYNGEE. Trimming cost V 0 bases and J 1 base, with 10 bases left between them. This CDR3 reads CASSVGVIENTEAFF. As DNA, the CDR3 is TGTGCCAGCAGCGTAGGAGTGATAGAGAACACTGAAGCTTTCTTT.

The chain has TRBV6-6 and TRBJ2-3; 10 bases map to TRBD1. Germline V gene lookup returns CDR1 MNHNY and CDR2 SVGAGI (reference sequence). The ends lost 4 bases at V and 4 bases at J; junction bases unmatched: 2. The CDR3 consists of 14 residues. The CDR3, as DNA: TGTGCCAGCAGTTTCGGACAGGGGGCAGATACGCAGTATTTT. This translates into CASSFGQGADTQYF.

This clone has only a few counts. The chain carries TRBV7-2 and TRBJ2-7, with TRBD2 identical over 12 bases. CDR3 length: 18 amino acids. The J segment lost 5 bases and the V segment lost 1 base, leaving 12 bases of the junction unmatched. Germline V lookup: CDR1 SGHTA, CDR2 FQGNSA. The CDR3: CASSLGGRGLAGGNEQYF. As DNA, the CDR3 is TGTGCCAGCAGCTTAGGGGGGCGGGGACTAGCGGGTGGAAACGAGCAGTACTTC.

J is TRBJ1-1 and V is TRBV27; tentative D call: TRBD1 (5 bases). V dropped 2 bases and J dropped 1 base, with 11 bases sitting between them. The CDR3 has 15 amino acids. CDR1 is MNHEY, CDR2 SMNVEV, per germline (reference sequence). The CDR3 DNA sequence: TGTGCCAGCAGTTTAGCGGAGGGGCGGAACACTGAAGCTTTCTTT. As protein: CASSLAEGRNTEAFF.

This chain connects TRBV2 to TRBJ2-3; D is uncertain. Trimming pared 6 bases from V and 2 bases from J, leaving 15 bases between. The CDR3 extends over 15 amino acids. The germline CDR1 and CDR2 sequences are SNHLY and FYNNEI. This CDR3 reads CASRRDSSNTDTQYF. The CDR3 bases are TGTGCCAGCAGGCGTGACTCCTCAAACACAGATACGCAGTATTTT.

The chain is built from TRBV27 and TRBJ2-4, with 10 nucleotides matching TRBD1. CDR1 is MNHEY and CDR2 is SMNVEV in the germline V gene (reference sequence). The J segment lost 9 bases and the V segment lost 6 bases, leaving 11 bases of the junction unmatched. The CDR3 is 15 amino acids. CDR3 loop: CASSPWDRGIGIQYF. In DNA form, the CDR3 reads TGTGCCAGCAGCCCCTGGGACAGGGGTATCGGCATTCAGTACTTC.

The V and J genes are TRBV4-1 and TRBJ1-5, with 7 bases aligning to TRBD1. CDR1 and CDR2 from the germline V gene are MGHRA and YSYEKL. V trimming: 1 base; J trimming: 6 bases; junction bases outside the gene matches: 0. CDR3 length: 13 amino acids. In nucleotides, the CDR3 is TGCGCCAGCAGCCAAGCAGGGGGTCAGCCCCAGCATTTT. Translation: CASSQAGGQPQHF.

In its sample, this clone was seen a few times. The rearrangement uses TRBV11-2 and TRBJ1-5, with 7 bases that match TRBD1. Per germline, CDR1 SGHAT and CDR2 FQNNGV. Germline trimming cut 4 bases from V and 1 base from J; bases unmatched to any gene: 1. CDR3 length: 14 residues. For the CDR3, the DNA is TGTGCCAGCAGCTGGGGACAGAGCAATCAGCCCCAGCATTTT. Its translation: CASSWGQSNQPQHF.

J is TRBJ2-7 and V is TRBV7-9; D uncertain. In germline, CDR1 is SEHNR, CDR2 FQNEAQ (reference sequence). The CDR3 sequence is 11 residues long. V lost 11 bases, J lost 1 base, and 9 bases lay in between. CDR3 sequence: CAVVSSYEQYF. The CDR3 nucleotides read TGTGCCGTTGTGTCATCCTACGAGCAGTACTTC.

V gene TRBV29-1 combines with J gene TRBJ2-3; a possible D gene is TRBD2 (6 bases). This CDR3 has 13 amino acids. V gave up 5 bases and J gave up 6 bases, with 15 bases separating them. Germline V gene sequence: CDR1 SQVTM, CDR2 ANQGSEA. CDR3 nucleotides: TGCAGCGTTTTGGGGGGTCCCGATGATACGCAGTATTTT. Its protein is CSVLGGPDDTQYF.

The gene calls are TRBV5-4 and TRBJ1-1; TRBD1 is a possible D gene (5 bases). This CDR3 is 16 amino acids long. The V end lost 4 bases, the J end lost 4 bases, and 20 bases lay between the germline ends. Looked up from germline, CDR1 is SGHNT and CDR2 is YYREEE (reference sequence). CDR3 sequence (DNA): TGTGCCAGCAGCCCTAGGGGCGGGATAAGAGTCACTGAAGCTTTCTTT. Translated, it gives CASSPRGGIRVTEAFF.

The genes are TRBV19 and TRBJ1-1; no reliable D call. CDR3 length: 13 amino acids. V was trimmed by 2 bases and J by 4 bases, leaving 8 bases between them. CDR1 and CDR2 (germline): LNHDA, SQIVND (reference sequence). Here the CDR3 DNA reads TGTGCCAGTAGTATATTGGCGGGCACTGAAGCTTTCTTT. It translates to CASSILAGTEAFF. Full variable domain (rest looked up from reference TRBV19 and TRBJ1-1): DGGITQSPKYLFRKEGQNVTLSCEQNLNHDAMYWYRQDPGQGLRLIYYSQIVNDFQKGDIAEGYSVSREKKESFPLTVTSAQKNPTAFYLCASSILAGTEAFFGQGTRLTVV.

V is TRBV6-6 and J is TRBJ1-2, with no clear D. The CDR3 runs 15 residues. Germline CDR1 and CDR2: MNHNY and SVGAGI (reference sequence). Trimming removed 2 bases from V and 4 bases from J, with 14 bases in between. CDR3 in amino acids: CASSYPGPRSYGYTF. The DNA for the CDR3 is TGTGCCAGCAGTTACCCTGGGCCGCGCAGCTATGGCTACACCTTC.

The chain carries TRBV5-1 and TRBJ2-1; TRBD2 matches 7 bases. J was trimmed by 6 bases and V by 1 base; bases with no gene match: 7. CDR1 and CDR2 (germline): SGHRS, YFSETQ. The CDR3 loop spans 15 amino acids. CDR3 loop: CASSLLGGEGNEQFF. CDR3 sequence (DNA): TGCGCCAGCAGCTTGTTGGGAGGGGAGGGCAATGAGCAGTTCTTC.

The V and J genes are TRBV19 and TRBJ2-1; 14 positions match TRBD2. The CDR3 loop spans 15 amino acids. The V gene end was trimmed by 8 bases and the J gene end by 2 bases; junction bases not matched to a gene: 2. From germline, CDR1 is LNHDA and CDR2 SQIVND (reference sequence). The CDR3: CASRLAGGTYNEQFF. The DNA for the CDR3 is TGTGCCAGTCGACTAGCGGGGGGGACCTACAATGAGCAGTTCTTC.

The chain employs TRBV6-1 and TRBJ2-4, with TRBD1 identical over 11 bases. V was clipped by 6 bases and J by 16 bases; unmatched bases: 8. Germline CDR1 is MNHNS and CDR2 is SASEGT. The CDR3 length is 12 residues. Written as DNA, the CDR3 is TGTGCCAGCAGGCGCGGGACAGGGGGTTATTACTTC. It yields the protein CASRRGTGGYYF.

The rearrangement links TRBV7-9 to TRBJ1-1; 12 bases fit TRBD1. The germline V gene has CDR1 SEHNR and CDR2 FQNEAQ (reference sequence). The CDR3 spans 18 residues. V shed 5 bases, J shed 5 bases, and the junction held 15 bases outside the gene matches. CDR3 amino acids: CASSLHLGTGGAGTEAFF. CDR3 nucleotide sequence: TGTGCCAGCAGCCTCCACCTCGGGACAGGGGGCGCGGGAACTGAAGCTTTCTTT.